What follows is one T cell receptor (beta chain) and its context. The clone's antigen remains unknown. No qualities accompany the bases; no much larger clone lies one base away. The data were obtained in a study of T cell repertoires in enteric fever (dated by TCRdb to the late 2010s). At the level of the whole study: Working with volunteers who had been experimentally challenged with Salmonella Typhi or Paratyphi A, the study rebuilt the Salmonella-specific repertoire of their circulating effector CD4+ T cells. Four approaches were merged in the work: T cell receptor sequencing, unbiased single-cell cloning, mass cytometry and live fluorescence barcoding. Tetramers loaded with CdtB(105-125) peptide variants (SP110Y, ST110H) were used to stain T cells, including ex vivo. To pick out the circulating effector CD4+ T cells responding to Salmonella infection, the researchers turned to mass cytometry.

Sequenced on an Illumina MiSeq. TCRdb trimmed public reads at Q25 via fastp, called clones via MiXCR and kept in-frame beta chains. For every CDR3 protein sequence, its rows merge into one entry that carries the most common genes and DNA. This sample gives 1,200 to 1,500 distinct CDR3 sequences in total; less than 35% of them show up just once. The ten biggest clones cover about 20% of the sample. Summary of the overall study and its limitations: Among the expanded clonotypes were cross-reactive responses to distantly related Salmonella serovars as well as clones that recognized antigens unique to S. Typhi or S. Paratyphi A. Accumulation of T cells not cross-reacting between serovars appeared to be driven by single amino acid variations in the immunodominant proteins CdtB and PhoN. The study pinpointed HlyE and CdtB as immunodominant T cell antigens specific to S. Typhi and S. Paratyphi A.

Sequencing used CCR7- CD38- CD4+ T cells from PBMCs. This receptor was taken from a human donor with Salmonella enteric fever, either typhoid or paratyphoid (not recorded which).

Read as DNA, the sequence is TGCGCCAGCAGCTTGCTGACAGGGGCCAACTACGAGCAGTACTTC. This sequence encodes CASSLLTGANYEQYF. The rearrangement joined TRBV5-1 to TRBJ2-7; TRBD1 matches 8 bases in the middle. The germline V gene supplies CDR1 SGHRS and CDR2 YFSETQ. Unmatched junction bases come to 6, with V trimmed by 1 base and J by 3 bases. The CDR3, cysteine through phenylalanine, is 15 amino acids long. Only the CDR3 portion is preserved as DNA: 45 bases, with reading frame beginning at the first base. Beyond the CDR3, the reference TRBV5-1 and TRBJ2-7 genes provide the residues; the full variable domain reads: KAGVTQTPRYLIKTRGQQVTLSCSPISGHRSVSWYQQTPGQGLQFLFEYFSETQRNKGNFPGRFSGRQFSNSRSEMNVSTLELGDSALYLCASSLLTGANYEQYFGPGTRLTVT.